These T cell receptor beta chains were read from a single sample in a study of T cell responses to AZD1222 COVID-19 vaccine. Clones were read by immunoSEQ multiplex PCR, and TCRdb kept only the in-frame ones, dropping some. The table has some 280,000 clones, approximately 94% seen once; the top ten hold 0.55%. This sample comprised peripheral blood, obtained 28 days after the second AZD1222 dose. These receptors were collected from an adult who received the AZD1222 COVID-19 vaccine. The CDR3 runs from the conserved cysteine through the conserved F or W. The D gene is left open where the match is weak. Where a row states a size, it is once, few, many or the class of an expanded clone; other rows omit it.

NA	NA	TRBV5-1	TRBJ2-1	TGCGCCAGCAGCTTGGCGTCTCCCCGATCCTACAATGAGCAGTTCTTC	CASSLASPRSYNEQFF
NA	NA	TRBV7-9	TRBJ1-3	TGTGCCAGCAGCTTAGGCACAGGACGACCTGGAAACACCATATATTTT	CASSLGTGRPGNTIYF
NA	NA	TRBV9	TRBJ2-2	TGTGCCAGCACCCAGAACACCGGGGAGCTGTTTTTT	CASTQNTGELFF
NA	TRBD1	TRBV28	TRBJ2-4	TGTGCCAGCAGCGACCCGGGACAGACAGGACCTCTAGCCAAAAACATTCAGTACTTC	CASSDPGQTGPLAKNIQYF
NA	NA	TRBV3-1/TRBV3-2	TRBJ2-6	TGTGCCAGCGCAAGGGACTCTGGGGCCAACGTCCTGACTTTC	CASARDSGANVLTF
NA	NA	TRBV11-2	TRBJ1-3	TGTGCCAGCAGCTCTTTAGAGAGGACGGGATTCTCTGGAAACACCATATATTTT	CASSSLERTGFSGNTIYF
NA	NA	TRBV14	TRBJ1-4	TGTGCCAGCAGCCAAGGGAAGGGTCTGAGTGAAAAACTGTTTTTT	CASSQGKGLSEKLFF
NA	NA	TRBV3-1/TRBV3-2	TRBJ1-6	TGTGCCAGCAGTGACCGTGATAATTCACCCCTCCACTTT	CASSDRDNSPLHF
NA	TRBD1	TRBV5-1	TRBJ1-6	TGCGCCAGCAGCTTTTCTACGGACAGGGGATCACCCCTCCACTTT	CASSFSTDRGSPLHF
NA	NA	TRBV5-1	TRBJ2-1	TGCGCCAGCAGCTTGAATCCTAGCGACTCCTACAATGAGCAGTTCTTC	CASSLNPSDSYNEQFF
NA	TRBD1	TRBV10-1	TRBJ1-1	TGCGCCAGCAGTGAGACCGGACAGGGACATTTCTTT	CASSETGQGHFF
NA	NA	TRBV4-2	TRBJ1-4	TGTGCCAGCAGCCCCGTTCGCCCGGGGCAGGGGAGGGAGGAAAAACTGTTTTTT	CASSPVRPGQGREEKLFF
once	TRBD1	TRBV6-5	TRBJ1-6	TGTGCCAGCAGTCAGAAACAGGGGAGGATTTCACCCCTCCACTTT	CASSQKQGRISPLHF
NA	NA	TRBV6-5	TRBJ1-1	TGTGCCAGCAGGGAGGGGGGACTATACACTGAAGCTTTCTTT	CASREGGLYTEAFF
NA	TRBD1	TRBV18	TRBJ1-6	TGTGCCAGCTCACCCCCTCGCTCCGGGACAGGGATCAATTCACCCCTCCACTTT	CASSPPRSGTGINSPLHF
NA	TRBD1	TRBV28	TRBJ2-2	TGTGCCAGCAGTCCCCCAGGGACAGGAGTCGGGGAGCTGTTTTTT	CASSPPGTGVGELFF
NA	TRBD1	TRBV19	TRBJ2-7	TGTGCCAGTAGCCCCGGACAGGGTAGAGAGCAGTACTTC	CASSPGQGREQYF
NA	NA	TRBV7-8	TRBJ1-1	TGTGCCAGCAGCACCTTAGGGGGGGACACTGAAGCTTTCTTT	CASSTLGGDTEAFF
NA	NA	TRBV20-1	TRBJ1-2	TGCAGTGCACAGACCCTCTCTGGCTACACCTTC	CSAQTLSGYTF
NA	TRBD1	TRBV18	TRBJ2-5	TGTGCCAGCTCACCACAGGGGGCGACAGTAGAGACCCAGTACTTC	CASSPQGATVETQYF
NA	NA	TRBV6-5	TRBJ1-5	TGTGCCAGCCTTACGGGGAAGGGCGATCAGCCCCAGCATTTT	CASLTGKGDQPQHF
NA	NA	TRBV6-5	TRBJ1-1	TGTGCCAGCAGTTTGAAGGCTCAGGGGAACACTGAAGCTTTCTTT	CASSLKAQGNTEAFF
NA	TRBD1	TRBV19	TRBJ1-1	TGTGCCAGTAGTCCGACTGGACAGGACCTGAACACTGAAGCTTTCTTT	CASSPTGQDLNTEAFF
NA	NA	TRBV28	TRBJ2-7	TGTGCCAGCAGTTTGGCGTACGAGCAGTACTTC	CASSLAYEQYF
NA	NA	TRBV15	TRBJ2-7	TGTGCCACCAGCACCGGGGGTCTACCCTACGAGCAGTACTTC	CATSTGGLPYEQYF
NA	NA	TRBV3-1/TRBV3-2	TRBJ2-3	TGTGCCAGCAGCCAAGTAACTAATACGCAGTATTTT	CASSQVTNTQYF
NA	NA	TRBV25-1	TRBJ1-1	TGTGCCAGCAGCCCAAGGGTGAACACTGAAGCTTTCTTT	CASSPRVNTEAFF
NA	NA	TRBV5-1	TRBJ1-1	TGCGCCAGCAGTCCCCGGGGGGTACCAGGGGCTGAAGCTTTCTTT	CASSPRGVPGAEAFF
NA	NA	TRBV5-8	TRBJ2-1	TGTGCCAGCAACCTATACAATGAGCAGTTCTTC	CASNLYNEQFF
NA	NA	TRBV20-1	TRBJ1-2	TGCAGTGCCCCCGGGAATCAGGGCTACACCTTC	CSAPGNQGYTF
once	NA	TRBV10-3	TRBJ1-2	TGTGCCATCAGTGAAGGCGGCGGAGGATTCTATGGCTACACCTTC	CAISEGGGGFYGYTF
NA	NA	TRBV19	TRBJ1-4	TGTGCCAGTAGTGAGCACCCGGCGGAAAAACTGTTTTTT	CASSEHPAEKLFF
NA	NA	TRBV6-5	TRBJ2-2	TGTGCCAGCAGTCCCTCCCACACCGGGGAGCTGTTTTTT	CASSPSHTGELFF
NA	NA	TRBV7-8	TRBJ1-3	TGTGCCAGCAGCTCAAGGTGGCAGGGACCCGGAAACACCATATATTTT	CASSSRWQGPGNTIYF
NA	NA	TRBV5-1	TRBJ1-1	TGCGCCAGCAGCTTCCAGGGAATGAACACTGAAGCTTTCTTT	CASSFQGMNTEAFF
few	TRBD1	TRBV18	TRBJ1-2	TGTGCCAGCTCGCCGGACAGGAGTAGTGGCTACACCTTC	CASSPDRSSGYTF
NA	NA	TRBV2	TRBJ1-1	TGTGCCAGCAGTGAAGAGCGGGGCACTGAAGCTTTCTTT	CASSEERGTEAFF
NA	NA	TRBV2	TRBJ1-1	TGTGCCAGCGTGGGATGGGAGGGCACTGAAGCTTTCTTT	CASVGWEGTEAFF
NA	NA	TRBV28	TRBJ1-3	TGTGCCAGCAGTACTACCAGACAGGGAAACACCATATATTTT	CASSTTRQGNTIYF
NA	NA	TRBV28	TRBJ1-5	TGTGCCAGCAGTGACGGGGCAGGTCAGCCCCAGCATTTT	CASSDGAGQPQHF
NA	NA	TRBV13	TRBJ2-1	TGTGCCAGCAGCTCACAGCGGCGCTCCTACAATGAGCAGTTCTTC	CASSSQRRSYNEQFF
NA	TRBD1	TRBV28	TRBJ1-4	TGTGCCACCACGGGACAGGGGGGATCAACTAATGAAAAACTGTTTTTT	CATTGQGGSTNEKLFF
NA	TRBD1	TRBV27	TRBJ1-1	TGTGCCAGCAGTTTACTAGGGGGCCCGAACACTGAAGCTTTCTTT	CASSLLGGPNTEAFF
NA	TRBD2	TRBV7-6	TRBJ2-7	TGTGCCAGCAGCTTGCGGGAGCGGCCCTACGAGCAGTACTTC	CASSLRERPYEQYF
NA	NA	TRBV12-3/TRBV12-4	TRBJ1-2	TGTGCCAGCAGTTGGACCCCGGCCGGCTACACCTTC	CASSWTPAGYTF
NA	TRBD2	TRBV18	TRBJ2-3	TGTGCCAGCTCATCGGGGGGGGGCCCAGATACGCAGTATTTT	CASSSGGGPDTQYF
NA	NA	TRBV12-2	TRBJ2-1	TGTGCAAGTCGCTTAGCGTTGGACTACAATGAGCAGTTCTTC	CASRLALDYNEQFF
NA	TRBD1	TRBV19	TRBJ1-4	TGTGCCAGTAACCCGGACAGGGGAGCAACTAATGAAAAACTGTTTTTT	CASNPDRGATNEKLFF
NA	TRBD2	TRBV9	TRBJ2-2	TGTGCCAGCAGCGCTCCTCTAGCGGAGTTCACCGGGGAGCTGTTTTTT	CASSAPLAEFTGELFF
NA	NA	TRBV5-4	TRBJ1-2	TGTGCCAGCAGCTTACCGTCAGGCTCGAAGGGCTACACCTTC	CASSLPSGSKGYTF
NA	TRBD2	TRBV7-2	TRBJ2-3	TGTGCCAGCAGCTTTGCCGTGTCGAGCGGGGGGTTCGATACGCAGTATTTT	CASSFAVSSGGFDTQYF
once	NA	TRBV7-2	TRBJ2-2	TGTGCCAGCAGCTTGAGACCAAACACCGGGGAGCTGTTTTTT	CASSLRPNTGELFF
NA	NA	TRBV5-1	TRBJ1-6	TGCGCCAGCAGCTTGGACAGCTATAATTCACCCCTCCACTTT	CASSLDSYNSPLHF